Below, one TCR beta chain is given with its context. No antigen is known for it. The sample holds no much larger clone one base away, and base qualities are not on file. The data were taken from a study of blood T cell repertoires in COVID-19 (dated by TCRdb to the early 2020s). Notes on the research overall: For ImmuneRACE Cohort 3, a participant was defined as recovered based on two consecutive negative NP/OP PCR tests, clearance by a healthcare professional, or resolution of symptoms. The prospective study material was composed of cDNA or gDNA derived from T cells, B-cell-depleted T cells, or PBMCs. The repertoires were released in a freely available public database meant as a resource for research on the immune response to SARS-CoV-2. The samples were drawn from the first 160 participants of the ongoing ImmuneRACE study and from 950 to 1,500 subjects provided by 6 global collaborators. Collaborator samples came from the United States, Italy and Spain and covered acute and convalescent phases of COVID-19. The sample metadata nearly always contained a de-identified subject ID, COVID-19 status, age in years and sex. Where available, HLA class I and class II types were obtained from metadata supplied by the sample provider rather than from assay-based typing. Subjects who had been exposed to COVID-19, were actively infected with it, or had recovered from it provided the deeply sampled blood TCRbeta repertoires that made up the dataset.

TCRbeta CDR3 regions were amplified from genomic DNA by means of the immunoSEQ Assay, a bias-controlled multiplex PCR. The source study handled its data this way. The number of nucleated cells in each sample was estimated by amplification of reference gene primers within the assay. To quantify the absolute abundance of each unique TCRbeta CDR3 rearrangement, sequence reads were collapsed and filtered. For each sample, productive Simpson clonality was calculated by taking the square root of Simpson's diversity index across productive rearrangements. Not all clones reach the TCRdb copy of this immuneACCESS table, which keeps in-frame sequences only. Checked studies attribute under half of the gap to unresolved V genes and leave the rest unexplained. V and J calls plus clone size are reproduced from that table; the DNA served to infer D and trimming. In this sample the table shows 200,000 to 250,000 clones, roughly 90% of which occur a single time. The ten largest clones add up to roughly 3.3% of the sample.

Results and caveats for the whole study, not just this receptor: Clinical and demographic metadata were provided uncurated, with the amount varying by source and participant.

Participants in the prospective study were enrolled through a virtual design, were aged about 18 to 100 years, and lived in some 24 United States geographic areas. Cohort assignment in the prospective study relied on participant-reported clinical history from a screening survey and a study questionnaire. Each participant in the prospective study had whole blood, serum and a nasopharyngeal or oropharyngeal swab collected by mobile phlebotomists. Over an approximately 2-month period, participants in the prospective study had the option of providing additional blood draws and questionnaires. Before DNA extraction, prospective study blood samples were shipped either frozen or at room temperature. Per the germline V gene (reference sequence), LNHNV is the CDR1 and YYDKDF is the CDR2. Deletion took 4 bases off V and 0 bases off J, with a span of 12 bases between the germline ends. From cysteine to phenylalanine, the CDR3 is 16 amino acids long. Kept here is only the CDR3 DNA, which spans 48 bases and is read in frame from base 1.

The specimen sequenced was PBMCs or T cells enriched from blood (not recorded which). The chain is made from TRBV15 and TRBJ1-4; a tentative D match to TRBD1 spans 6 bases. This sequence originates from a woman aged 50 to 65 in a cohort exposed to, infected with or recovered from COVID-19 (not recorded which). The bases are TGTGCCACCAGCAACCAACAGGGTGCAACTAATGAAAAACTGTTTTTT. This encodes CATSNQQGATNEKLFF.